What follows are 8 T cell receptor beta chains derived from one specimen sequenced in a study of OX40 agonist ivuxolimab in advanced cancers. The library was prepared using the immunoSEQ multiplex PCR assay. TCRdb took this table from immuneACCESS and kept in-frame rearrangements with V and J called. Such tables lack part of the clones; where checked against another copy, unresolved V genes explain under half of the gap, and the rest is unexplained. For this sample there are some 130,000 clones; 85% to 90% appear just once. The ten largest account for roughly 0.59% of the sample. Sequences were derived from CD4+ or CD8+ T cells sorted from blood, sampled in a trial of the OX40 agonist ivuxolimab. Source of these receptors: an adult with an advanced solid tumor such as melanoma, head and neck, liver or kidney cancer.

This chain connects TRBV11-2 to TRBJ2-7, with 10 bases aligning to TRBD1. The CDR3 contains 15 residues. Unmatched junction bases numbered 6, after V lost 4 bases and J lost 3 bases. From germline, CDR1 is SGHAT and CDR2 FQNNGV. CDR3 amino acids: CASSWGGTGVYEQYF. Written as DNA, the CDR3 is TGTGCCAGCAGCTGGGGGGGGACAGGGGTCTACGAGCAGTACTTC.

In the case of this clone: In the same sample, other DNA sequences code for this CDR3. The CDR3 is CASSLQYYEQYF. The CDR3 bases are TGTGCCAGCAGCTTACAGTATTACGAGCAGTACTTC. The chain recombines TRBV7-2 with TRBJ2-7; D remains unclear. V lost 2 bases to trimming and J lost 4 bases, with 6 bases between them. The CDR3 is made up of 12 amino acids. The germline CDR1 and CDR2 sequences are SGHTA and FQGNSA.

Comment on this clone: One end of the junction fails to match germline, which may point to a read error. V gene TRBV7-7 combines with J gene TRBJ2-3; D ambiguous. This CDR3 has 12 amino acids. Germline CDR1 SSHAT, CDR2 FNYEAQ (reference sequence). CDR3 DNA: TGTGCTAGCAGCCCTCGCCTGGATACGCAGTATTTT. Its translation is CASSPRLDTQYF.

The J gene is TRBJ1-4, the V gene TRBV28, with no clear D. The CDR3 runs 14 residues. Germline V lookup: CDR1 MDHEN, CDR2 SYDVKM. V lost 5 bases to trimming and J lost 4 bases, with 11 bases between them. CDR3 region: CASSPPALNEKLFF. CDR3 nucleotide sequence: TGTGCCAGCAGTCCGCCGGCCCTTAATGAAAAACTGTTTTTT.

The chain has TRBV19 and TRBJ1-5; 7 bases line up with TRBD1. The junction had 5 bases not matched to a gene; V was cut back by 7 bases and J by 2 bases. CDR3 length equals 14 residues. Germline CDR1 LNHDA, CDR2 SQIVND (reference sequence). The CDR3 protein is CASKTGVGNQPQHF. The CDR3 DNA reads as TGTGCCAGTAAAACAGGGGTAGGCAATCAGCCCCAGCATTTT.

The count of this clone is one. The V gene is TRBV18, the J gene TRBJ1-3, with unresolved D. CDR1 is KGHSH, CDR2 LQKENI, per germline. This CDR3 is 19 amino acids long. Trimming took 0 bases from V and 0 from J, leaving 18 bases between them. The CDR3 bases are TGTGCCAGCTCACCACCCGGACTCATCGGAGAAACCTCTGGAAACACCATATATTTT. Protein: CASSPPGLIGETSGNTIYF.

The chain has TRBV7-9 and TRBJ1-4; 7 nucleotides match TRBD1. The CDR3 length is 15 residues. Germline V CDR1 and CDR2: SEHNR, FQNEAQ (reference sequence). The V gene end was trimmed by 4 bases and the J gene end by 3 bases; junction bases not matched to a gene: 5. The CDR3 protein is CASSSAGGSNEKLFF. The CDR3 nucleotides are TGTGCCAGCAGCTCCGCAGGGGGGTCTAATGAAAAACTGTTTTTT.

The genes are TRBV7-2 and TRBJ2-7; D remains ambiguous. Germline V gene data show CDR1 as SGHTA and CDR2 as FQGNSA. This CDR3 comprises 14 residues. V was trimmed by 5 bases and J by 3 bases, leaving 14 bases between them. The CDR3 sequence is CASSQSDGVYEQYF. As DNA, the CDR3 is TGTGCCAGCAGCCAATCGGACGGAGTCTACGAGCAGTACTTC.